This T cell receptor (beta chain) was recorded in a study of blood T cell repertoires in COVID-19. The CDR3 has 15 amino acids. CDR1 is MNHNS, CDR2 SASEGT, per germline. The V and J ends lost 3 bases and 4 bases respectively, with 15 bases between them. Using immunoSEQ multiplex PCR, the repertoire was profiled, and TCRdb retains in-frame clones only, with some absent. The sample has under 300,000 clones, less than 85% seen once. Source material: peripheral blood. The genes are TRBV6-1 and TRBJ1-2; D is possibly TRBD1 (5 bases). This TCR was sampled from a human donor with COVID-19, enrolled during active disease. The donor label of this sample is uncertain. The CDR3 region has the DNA TGTGCCAGCAGTGAGGCCAGAGGGAGGGGCTATGGCTACACCTTC. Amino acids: CASSEARGRGYGYTF.